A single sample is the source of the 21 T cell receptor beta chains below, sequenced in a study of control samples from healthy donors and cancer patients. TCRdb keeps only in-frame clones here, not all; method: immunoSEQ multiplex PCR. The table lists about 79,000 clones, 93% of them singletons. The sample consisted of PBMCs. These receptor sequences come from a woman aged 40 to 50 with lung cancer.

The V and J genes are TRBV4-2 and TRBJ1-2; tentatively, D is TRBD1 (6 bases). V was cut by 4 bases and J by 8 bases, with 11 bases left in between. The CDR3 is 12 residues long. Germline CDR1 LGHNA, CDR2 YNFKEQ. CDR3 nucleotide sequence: TGTGCCAGCAGCCCCTCGGGGGCGGGCTACACCTTC. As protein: CASSPSGAGYTF.

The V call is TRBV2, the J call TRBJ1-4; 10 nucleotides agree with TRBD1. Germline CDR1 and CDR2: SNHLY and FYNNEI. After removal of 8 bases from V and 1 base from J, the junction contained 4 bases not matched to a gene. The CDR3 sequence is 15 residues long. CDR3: CASGTGDITNEKLFF. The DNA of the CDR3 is TGTGCCAGCGGGACAGGGGACATAACTAATGAAAAACTGTTTTTT.

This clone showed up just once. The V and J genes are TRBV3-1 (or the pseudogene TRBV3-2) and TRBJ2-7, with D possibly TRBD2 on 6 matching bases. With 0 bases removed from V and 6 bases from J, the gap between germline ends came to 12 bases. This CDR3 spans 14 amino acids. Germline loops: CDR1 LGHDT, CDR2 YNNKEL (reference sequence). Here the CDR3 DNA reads TGTGCCAGCAGCCAAGACGGGGGTTACTCCGAGCAGTACTTC. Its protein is CASSQDGGYSEQYF.

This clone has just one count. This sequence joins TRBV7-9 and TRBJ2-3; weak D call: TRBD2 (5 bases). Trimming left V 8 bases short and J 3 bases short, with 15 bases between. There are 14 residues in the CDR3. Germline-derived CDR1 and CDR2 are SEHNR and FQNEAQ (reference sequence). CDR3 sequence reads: CASLWSGSTDTQYF. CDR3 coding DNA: TGTGCCAGCCTTTGGTCGGGGAGTACAGATACGCAGTATTTT.

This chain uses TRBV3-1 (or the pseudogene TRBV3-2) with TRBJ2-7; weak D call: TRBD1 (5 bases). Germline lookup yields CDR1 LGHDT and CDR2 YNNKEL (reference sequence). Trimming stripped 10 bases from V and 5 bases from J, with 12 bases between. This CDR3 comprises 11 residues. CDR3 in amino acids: CATRGSHEQYF. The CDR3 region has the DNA TGTGCCACAAGGGGATCCCACGAGCAGTACTTC.

The CDR3 region has the DNA TGTGCCAGCAGTCTCAGGGGAGGGACAGGGGTGGATGAGCAGTTCTTC. Translation gives CASSLRGGTGVDEQFF. V and J are TRBV28 and TRBJ2-1; the match to TRBD1 covers 10 bases. CDR1 and CDR2 (germline): MDHEN, SYDVKM. This CDR3 has 16 amino acids. V shed 5 bases, J shed 8 bases, and the junction held 12 bases outside the gene matches.

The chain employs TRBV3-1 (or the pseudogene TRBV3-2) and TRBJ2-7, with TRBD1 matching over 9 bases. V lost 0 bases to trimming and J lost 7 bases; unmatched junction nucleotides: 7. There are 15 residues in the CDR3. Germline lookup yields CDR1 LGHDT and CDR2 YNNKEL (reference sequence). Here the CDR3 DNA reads TGTGCCAGCAGCCAAGATCAACAGGGGGCGCGTGAGCAGTACTTC. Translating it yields CASSQDQQGAREQYF.

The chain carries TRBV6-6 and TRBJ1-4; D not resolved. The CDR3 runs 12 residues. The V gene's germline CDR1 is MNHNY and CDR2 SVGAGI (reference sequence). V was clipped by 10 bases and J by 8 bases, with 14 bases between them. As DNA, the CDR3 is TGTGCCACCAGCAATTTGCGGGAAAAACTGTTTTTT. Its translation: CATSNLREKLFF.

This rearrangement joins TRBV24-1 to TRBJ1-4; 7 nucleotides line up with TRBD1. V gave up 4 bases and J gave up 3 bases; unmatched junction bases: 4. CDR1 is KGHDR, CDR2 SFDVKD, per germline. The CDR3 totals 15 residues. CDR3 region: CATSESGTANEKLFF. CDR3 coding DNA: TGTGCCACCAGTGAATCGGGGACAGCTAATGAAAAACTGTTTTTT.

CDR3 DNA sequence: TGTGCCAGCAGCGCACTGGTGCGCGAGTACAATGAGCAGTTCTTC. This codes for CASSALVREYNEQFF. This chain connects TRBV6-5 to TRBJ2-1, with no clear D. CDR1 is MNHEY, CDR2 SVGAGI, per germline. The V end lost 6 bases, the J end lost 4 bases, and 16 bases lay between the germline ends. The CDR3 is made up of 15 amino acids.

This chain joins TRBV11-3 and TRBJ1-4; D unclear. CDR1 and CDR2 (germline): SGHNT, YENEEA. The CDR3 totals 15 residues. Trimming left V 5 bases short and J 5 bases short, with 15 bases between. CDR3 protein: CASSPLGGKNEKLFF. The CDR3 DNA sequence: TGTGCCAGCAGCCCACTTGGAGGAAAGAATGAAAAACTGTTTTTT. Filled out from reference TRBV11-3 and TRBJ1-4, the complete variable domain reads EAGVVQSPRYKIIEKKQPVAFWCNPISGHNTLYWYLQNLGQGPELLIRYENEEAVDDSQLPKDRFSAERLKGVDSTLKIQPAELGDSAVYLCASSPLGGKNEKLFFGSGTQLSVL.

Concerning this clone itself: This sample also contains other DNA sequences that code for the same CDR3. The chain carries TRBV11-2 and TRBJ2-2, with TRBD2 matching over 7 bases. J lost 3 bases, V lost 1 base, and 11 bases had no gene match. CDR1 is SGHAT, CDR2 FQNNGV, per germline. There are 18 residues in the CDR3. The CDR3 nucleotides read TGTGCCAGCAGCTTAGGCCAAGTGGGGGGGGAGGACACCGGGGAGCTGTTTTTT. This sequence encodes CASSLGQVGGEDTGELFF.

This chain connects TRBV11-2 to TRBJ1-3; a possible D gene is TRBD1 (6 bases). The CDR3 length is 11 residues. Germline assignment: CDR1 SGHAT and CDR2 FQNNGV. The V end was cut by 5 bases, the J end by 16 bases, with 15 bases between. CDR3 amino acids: CASSLAGTPYF. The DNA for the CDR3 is TGTGCCAGCAGCCTCGCGGGGACACCCTATTTT.

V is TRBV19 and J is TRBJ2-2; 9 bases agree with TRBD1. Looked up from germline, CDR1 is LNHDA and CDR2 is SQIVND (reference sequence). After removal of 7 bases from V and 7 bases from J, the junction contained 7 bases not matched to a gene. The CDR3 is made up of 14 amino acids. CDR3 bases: TGTGCCAGTAACCCGACAGGGGGTGTCGGGGAGCTGTTTTTT. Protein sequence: CASNPTGGVGELFF.

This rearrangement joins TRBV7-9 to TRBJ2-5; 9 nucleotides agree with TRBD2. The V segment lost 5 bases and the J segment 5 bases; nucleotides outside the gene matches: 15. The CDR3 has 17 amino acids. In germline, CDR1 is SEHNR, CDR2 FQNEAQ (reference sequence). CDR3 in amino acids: CASSLEAGGRTWETQYF. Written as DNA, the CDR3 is TGTGCCAGCAGCCTAGAAGCGGGGGGTCGTACCTGGGAGACCCAGTACTTC.

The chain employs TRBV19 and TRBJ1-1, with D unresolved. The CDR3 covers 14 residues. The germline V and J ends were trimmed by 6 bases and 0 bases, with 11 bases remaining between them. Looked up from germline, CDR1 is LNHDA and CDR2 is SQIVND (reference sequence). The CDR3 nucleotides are TGTGCCAGTAGATCCCTCACAATGAACACTGAAGCTTTCTTT. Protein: CASRSLTMNTEAFF.

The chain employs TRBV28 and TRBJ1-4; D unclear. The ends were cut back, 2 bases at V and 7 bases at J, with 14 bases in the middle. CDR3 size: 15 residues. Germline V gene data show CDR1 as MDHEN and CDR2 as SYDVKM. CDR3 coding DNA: TGTGCCAGCAGTTTAATGGCCTTGCGGGTTGAAAAACTGTTTTTT. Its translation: CASSLMALRVEKLFF.

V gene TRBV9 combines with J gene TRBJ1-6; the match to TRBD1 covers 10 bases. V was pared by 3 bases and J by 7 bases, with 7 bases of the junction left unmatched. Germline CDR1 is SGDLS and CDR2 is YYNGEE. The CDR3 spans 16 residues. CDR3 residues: CASSGGTGAGNSPLHF. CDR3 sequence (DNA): TGTGCCAGCAGCGGGGGGACAGGGGCCGGGAATTCACCCCTCCACTTT.

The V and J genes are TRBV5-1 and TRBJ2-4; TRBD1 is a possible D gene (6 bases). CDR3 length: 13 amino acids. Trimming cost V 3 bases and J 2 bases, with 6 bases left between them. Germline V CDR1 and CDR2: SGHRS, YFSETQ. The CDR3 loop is CASSWDTKNIQYF. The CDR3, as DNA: TGCGCCAGCAGCTGGGACACCAAAAACATTCAGTACTTC.

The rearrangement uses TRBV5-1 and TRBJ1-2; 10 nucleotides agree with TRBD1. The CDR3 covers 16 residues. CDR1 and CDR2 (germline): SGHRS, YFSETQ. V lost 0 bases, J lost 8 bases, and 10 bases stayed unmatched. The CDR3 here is CASSLEVSDRGGGYTF. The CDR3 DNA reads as TGCGCCAGCAGCTTGGAGGTCTCGGACAGGGGGGGAGGCTACACCTTC.

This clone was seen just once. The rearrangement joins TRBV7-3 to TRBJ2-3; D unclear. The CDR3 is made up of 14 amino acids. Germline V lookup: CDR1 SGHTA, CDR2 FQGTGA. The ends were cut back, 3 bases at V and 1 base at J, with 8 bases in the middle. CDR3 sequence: CASSFDSGTDTQYF. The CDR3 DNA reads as TGTGCCAGCAGCTTCGATTCAGGCACAGATACGCAGTATTTT.